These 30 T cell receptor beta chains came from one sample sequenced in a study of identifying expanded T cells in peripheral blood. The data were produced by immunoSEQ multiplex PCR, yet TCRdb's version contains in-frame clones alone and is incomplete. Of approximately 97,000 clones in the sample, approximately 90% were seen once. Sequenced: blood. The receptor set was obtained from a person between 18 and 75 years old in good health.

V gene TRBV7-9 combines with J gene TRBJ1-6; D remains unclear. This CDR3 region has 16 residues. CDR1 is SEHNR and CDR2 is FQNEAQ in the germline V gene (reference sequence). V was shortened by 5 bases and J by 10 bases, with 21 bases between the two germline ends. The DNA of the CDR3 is TGTGCCAGCAGCCAAGATGCGGACCATGGGCGATCACCCCTCCACTTT. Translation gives CASSQDADHGRSPLHF.

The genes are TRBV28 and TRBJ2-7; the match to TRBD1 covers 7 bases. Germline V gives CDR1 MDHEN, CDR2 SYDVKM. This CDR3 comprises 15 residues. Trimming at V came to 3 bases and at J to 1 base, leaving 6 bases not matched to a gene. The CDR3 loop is CASSFLTGLSYEQYF. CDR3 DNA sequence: TGTGCCAGCAGTTTTCTGACAGGGTTGTCCTACGAGCAGTACTTC.

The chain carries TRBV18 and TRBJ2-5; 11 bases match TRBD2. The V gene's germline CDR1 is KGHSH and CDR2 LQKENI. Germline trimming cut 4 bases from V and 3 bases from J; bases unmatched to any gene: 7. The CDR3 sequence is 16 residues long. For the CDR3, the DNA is TGTGCCAGCTCACGCTTACGGGGACTAGCGGAAGAGACCCAGTACTTC. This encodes CASSRLRGLAEETQYF.

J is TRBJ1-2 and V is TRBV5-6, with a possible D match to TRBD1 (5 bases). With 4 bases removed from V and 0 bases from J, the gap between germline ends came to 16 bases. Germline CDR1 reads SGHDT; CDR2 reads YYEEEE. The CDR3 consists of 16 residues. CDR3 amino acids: CASSPDTLTANYGYTF. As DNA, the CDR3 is TGTGCCAGCAGCCCGGACACCCTGACGGCTAACTATGGCTACACCTTC.

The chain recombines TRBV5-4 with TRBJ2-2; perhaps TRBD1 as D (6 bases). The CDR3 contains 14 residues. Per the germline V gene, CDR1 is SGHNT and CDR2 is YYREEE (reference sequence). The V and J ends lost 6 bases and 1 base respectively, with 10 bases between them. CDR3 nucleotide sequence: TGTGCCAGCACCCGGGGACAGAACACCGGGGAGCTGTTTTTT. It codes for CASTRGQNTGELFF.

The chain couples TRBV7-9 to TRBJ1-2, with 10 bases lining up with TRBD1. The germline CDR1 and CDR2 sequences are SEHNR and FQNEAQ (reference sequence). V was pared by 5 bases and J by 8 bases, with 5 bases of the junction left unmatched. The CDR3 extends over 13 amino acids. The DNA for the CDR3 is TGTGCCAGCAGCAGACAGGGGGCCCGAGGCTACACCTTC. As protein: CASSRQGARGYTF.

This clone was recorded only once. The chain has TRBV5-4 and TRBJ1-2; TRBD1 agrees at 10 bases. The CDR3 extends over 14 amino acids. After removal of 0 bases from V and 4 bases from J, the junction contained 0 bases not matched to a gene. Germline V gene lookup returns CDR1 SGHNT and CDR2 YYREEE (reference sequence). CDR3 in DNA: TGTGCCAGCAGCTTGGGACAGGGGGCCTATGGCTACACCTTC. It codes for CASSLGQGAYGYTF. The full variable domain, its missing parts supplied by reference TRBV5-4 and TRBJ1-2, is ETGVTQSPTHLIKTRGQQVTLRCSSQSGHNTVSWYQQALGQGPQFIFQYYREEENGRGNFPPRFSGLQFPNYSSELNVNALELDDSALYLCASSLGQGAYGYTFGSGTRLTVV.

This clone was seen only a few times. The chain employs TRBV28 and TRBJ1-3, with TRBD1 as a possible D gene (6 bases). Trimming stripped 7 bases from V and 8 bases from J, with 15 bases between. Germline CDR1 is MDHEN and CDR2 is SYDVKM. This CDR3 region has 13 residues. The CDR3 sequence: CASNNRVGDTIYF. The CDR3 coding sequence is TGTGCCAGCAATAACAGGGTGGGAGACACCATATATTTT. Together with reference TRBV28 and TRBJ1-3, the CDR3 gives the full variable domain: DVKVTQSSRYLVKRTGEKVFLECVQDMDHENMFWYRQDPGLGLRLIYFSYDVKMKEKGDIPEGYSVSREKKERFSLILESASTNQTSMYLCASNNRVGDTIYFGEGSWLTVV.

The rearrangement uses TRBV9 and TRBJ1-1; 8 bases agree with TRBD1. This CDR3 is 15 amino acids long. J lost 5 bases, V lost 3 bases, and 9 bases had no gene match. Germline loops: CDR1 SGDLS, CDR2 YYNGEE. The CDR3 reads CASSASGGAWTEAFF. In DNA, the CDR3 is TGTGCCAGCAGCGCATCAGGGGGCGCTTGGACTGAAGCTTTCTTT.

CDR3 in amino acids: CASSEGPADYNEQFF. CDR3 DNA: TGTGCCAGCAGTGAGGGGCCCGCGGACTACAATGAGCAGTTCTTC. The gene calls are TRBV6-4 and TRBJ2-1, with D perhaps TRBD1 (5 bases). Trimming shortened V by 3 bases and J by 3 bases, and 12 bases separated the two germline ends. Germline CDR1 and CDR2: MRHNA and SNTAGT. The CDR3 sequence is 15 residues long.

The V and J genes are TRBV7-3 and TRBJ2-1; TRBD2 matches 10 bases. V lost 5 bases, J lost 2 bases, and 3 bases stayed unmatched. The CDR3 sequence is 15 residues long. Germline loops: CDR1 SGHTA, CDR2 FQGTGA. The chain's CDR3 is CASSISGGTYNEQFF. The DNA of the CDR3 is TGTGCCAGCAGCATTAGCGGGGGGACCTACAATGAGCAGTTCTTC.

CDR3 loop: CASSPQGAAGANVLTF. In DNA, the CDR3 is TGCGCCAGCAGCCCTCAGGGGGCGGCTGGGGCCAACGTCCTGACTTTC. The V gene is TRBV4-1, the J gene TRBJ2-6; 8 bases line up with TRBD1. The CDR3 length is 16 residues. Germline-derived CDR1 and CDR2 are MGHRA and YSYEKL. Unmatched junction bases numbered 4, after V lost 4 bases and J lost 2 bases.

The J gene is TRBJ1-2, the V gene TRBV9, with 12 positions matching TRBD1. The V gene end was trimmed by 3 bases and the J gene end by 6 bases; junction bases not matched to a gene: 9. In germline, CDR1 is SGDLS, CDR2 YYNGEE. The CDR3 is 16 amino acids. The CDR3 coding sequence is TGTGCCAGCAGCGCACACCACGGGACAGGGGGCGATGGCTACACCTTC. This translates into CASSAHHGTGGDGYTF.

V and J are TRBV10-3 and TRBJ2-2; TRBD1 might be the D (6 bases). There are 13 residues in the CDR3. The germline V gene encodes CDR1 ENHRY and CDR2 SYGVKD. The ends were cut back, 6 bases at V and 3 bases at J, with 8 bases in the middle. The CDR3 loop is CAIRQGDTGELFF. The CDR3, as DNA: TGTGCCATCAGACAGGGTGACACCGGGGAGCTGTTTTTT.

This CDR3 reads CASSKSFPTGELFF. For the CDR3, the DNA is TGTGCCAGCAGTAAGAGTTTTCCCACCGGGGAGCTGTTTTTT. This chain joins TRBV28 and TRBJ2-2; D ambiguous. Germline loops: CDR1 MDHEN, CDR2 SYDVKM. The CDR3 consists of 14 residues. V was shortened by 5 bases and J by 4 bases, with 11 bases between the two germline ends.

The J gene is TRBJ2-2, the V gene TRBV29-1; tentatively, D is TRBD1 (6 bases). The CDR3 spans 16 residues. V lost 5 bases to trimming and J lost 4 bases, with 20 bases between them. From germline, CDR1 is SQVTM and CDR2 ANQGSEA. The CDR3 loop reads CSVLTTRSTGTGELFF. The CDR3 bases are TGCAGCGTTCTAACAACCAGGTCGACAGGCACCGGGGAGCTGTTTTTT.

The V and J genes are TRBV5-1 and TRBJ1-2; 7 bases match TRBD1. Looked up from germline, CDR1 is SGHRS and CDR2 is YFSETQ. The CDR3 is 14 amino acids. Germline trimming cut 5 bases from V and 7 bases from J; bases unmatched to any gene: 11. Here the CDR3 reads CASREGDSAIGYTF. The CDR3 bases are TGCGCCAGCAGGGAAGGGGACAGTGCTATTGGCTACACCTTC.

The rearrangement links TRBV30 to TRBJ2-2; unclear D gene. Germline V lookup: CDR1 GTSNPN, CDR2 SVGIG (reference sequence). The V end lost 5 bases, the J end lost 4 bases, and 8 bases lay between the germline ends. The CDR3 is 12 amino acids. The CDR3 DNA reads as TGTGCCTGGCGGGTTTCCACCGGGGAGCTGTTTTTT. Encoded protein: CAWRVSTGELFF. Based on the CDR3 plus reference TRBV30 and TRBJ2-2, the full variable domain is SQTIHQWPATLVQPVGSPLSLECTVEGTSNPNLYWYRQAAGRGLQLLFYSVGIGQISSEVPQNLSASRPQDRQFILSSKKLLLSDSGFYLCAWRVSTGELFFGEGSRLTVL.

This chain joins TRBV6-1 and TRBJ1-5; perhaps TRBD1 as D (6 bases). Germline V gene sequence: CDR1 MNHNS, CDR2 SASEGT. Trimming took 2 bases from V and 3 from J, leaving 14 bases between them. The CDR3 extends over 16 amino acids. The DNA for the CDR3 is TGTGCCAGCAGTGAATTGGAAGGGGGTTTCAATCAGCCCCAGCATTTT. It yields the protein CASSELEGGFNQPQHF.

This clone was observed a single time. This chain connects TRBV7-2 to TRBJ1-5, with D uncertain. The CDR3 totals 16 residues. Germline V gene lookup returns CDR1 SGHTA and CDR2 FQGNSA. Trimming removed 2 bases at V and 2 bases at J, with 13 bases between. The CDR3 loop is CASSLKEPRGNQPQHF. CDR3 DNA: TGTGCCAGCAGCTTAAAAGAACCCCGGGGCAATCAGCCCCAGCATTTT.

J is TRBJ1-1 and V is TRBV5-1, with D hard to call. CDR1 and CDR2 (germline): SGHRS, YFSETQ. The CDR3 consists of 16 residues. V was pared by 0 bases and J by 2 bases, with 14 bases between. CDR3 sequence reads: CASSLVPDALNTEAFF. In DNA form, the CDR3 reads TGCGCCAGCAGCTTGGTCCCCGACGCCCTCAACACTGAAGCTTTCTTT. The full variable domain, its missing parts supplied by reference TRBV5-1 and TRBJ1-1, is KAGVTQTPRYLIKTRGQQVTLSCSPISGHRSVSWYQQTPGQGLQFLFEYFSETQRNKGNFPGRFSGRQFSNSRSEMNVSTLELGDSALYLCASSLVPDALNTEAFFGQGTRLTVV.

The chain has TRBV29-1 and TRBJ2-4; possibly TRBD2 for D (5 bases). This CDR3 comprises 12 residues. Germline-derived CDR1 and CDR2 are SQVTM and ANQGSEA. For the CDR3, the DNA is TGCAACATCGTCCGGGACAAAAACATTCAGTACTTC. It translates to CNIVRDKNIQYF.

The CDR3 spells CASSILVGTGGNEQFF. In nucleotides, the CDR3 is TGTGCCAGTAGTATACTGGTCGGGACAGGGGGCAATGAGCAGTTCTTC. The J gene is TRBJ2-1, the V gene TRBV19; 11 bases are a match to TRBD1. The germline gives CDR1 LNHDA, CDR2 SQIVND (reference sequence). The CDR3 spans 16 residues. V shed 2 bases, J shed 6 bases, and the junction held 6 bases outside the gene matches.

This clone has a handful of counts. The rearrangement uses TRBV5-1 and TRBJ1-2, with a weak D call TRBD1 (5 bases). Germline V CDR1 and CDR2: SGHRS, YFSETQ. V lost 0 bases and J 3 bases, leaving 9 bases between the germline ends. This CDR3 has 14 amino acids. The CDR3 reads CASSLEGADYGYTF. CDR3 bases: TGCGCCAGCAGCTTGGAAGGGGCCGACTATGGCTACACCTTC. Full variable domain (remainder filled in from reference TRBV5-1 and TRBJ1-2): KAGVTQTPRYLIKTRGQQVTLSCSPISGHRSVSWYQQTPGQGLQFLFEYFSETQRNKGNFPGRFSGRQFSNSRSEMNVSTLELGDSALYLCASSLEGADYGYTFGSGTRLTVV.

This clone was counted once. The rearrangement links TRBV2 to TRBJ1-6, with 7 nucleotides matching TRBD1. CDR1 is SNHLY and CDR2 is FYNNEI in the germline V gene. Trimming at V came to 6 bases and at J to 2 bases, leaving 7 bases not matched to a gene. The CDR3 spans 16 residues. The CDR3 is CASSFTGATYNSPLHF. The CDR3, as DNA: TGTGCCAGCAGCTTTACAGGGGCTACCTATAATTCACCCCTCCACTTT.

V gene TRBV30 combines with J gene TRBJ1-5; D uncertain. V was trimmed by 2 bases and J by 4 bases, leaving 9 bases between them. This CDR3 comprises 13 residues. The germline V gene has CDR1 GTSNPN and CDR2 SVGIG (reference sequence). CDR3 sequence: CAWSMKGNQPQHF. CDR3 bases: TGTGCCTGGAGTATGAAGGGTAATCAGCCCCAGCATTTT.

For the CDR3, the DNA is TGTGCCATCAGTGAGGGACAGGGGGGCACCGGGGAGCTGTTTTTT. Its protein product is CAISEGQGGTGELFF. This chain uses TRBV10-3 with TRBJ2-2; TRBD1 matches 10 bases. The ends lost 2 bases at V and 4 bases at J; junction bases unmatched: 1. Germline V gene sequence: CDR1 ENHRY, CDR2 SYGVKD. The CDR3 is 15 residues long.

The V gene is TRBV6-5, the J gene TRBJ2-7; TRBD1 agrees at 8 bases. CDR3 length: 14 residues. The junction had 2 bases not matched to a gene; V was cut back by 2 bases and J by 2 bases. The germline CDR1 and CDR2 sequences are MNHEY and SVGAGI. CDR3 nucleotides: TGTGCCAGCAGTTACGAGACAGGGGCCTACGAGCAGTACTTC. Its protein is CASSYETGAYEQYF.

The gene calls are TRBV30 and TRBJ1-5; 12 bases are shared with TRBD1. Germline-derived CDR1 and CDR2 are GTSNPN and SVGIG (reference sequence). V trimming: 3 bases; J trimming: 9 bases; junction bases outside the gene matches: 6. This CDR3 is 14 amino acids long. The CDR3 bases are TGTGCCTGGAGGGGACAGGGGGCCATAGGGCCCCAGCATTTT. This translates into CAWRGQGAIGPQHF.

CDR3 amino acids: CASSFAGREKLFF. The CDR3 DNA follows: TGTGCCAGCAGTTTTGCGGGCAGGGAAAAACTGTTTTTT. The chain couples TRBV28 to TRBJ1-4; D not resolved. The CDR3 is made up of 13 amino acids. The ends were cut back, 3 bases at V and 8 bases at J, with 10 bases in the middle. CDR1 and CDR2 (germline): MDHEN, SYDVKM.